This TCR beta chain was identified during a study of CD4 T cells in relation to SARS-CoV-2 and coronaviruses. About the study: Controls used an HIV-1 Nef peptide pool or no peptide.

Sequencing was performed with immunoSEQ multiplex PCR; in TCRdb, only in-frame clones are kept and a portion is missing. This sample has under 30,000 clones, with roughly 76% found just once. Unexposed donor CD4+ T cells date from 2011-2018, before the COVID-19 pandemic. CD4+ T cells were isolated from the cells after more than nine days of culture. Unexposed-donor CD4+ T cells were probed with SARS-CoV-2 S/N and four cold-coronavirus spikes, cells permitting. Notes on this clone: Its antigen remains unidentified. The sample has other DNA sequences that encode this CDR3 too.

CDR3 length: 17 amino acids. The ends lost 3 bases at V and 5 bases at J; junction bases unmatched: 6. Germline V gene data show CDR1 as KGHDR and CDR2 as SFDVKD. This receptor was identified in a human donor in good health. This chain connects TRBV24-1 to TRBJ2-1; 13 bases line up with TRBD2. Material: CD4+ T cells from PBMCs, cultured in vitro. For the CDR3, the DNA is TGTGCCACCAGTGATCCGGGACTAGCGGGGACTAACAATGAGCAGTTCTTC. It translates to CATSDPGLAGTNNEQFF.